The rows below give T cell receptor beta chains drawn from one sample of a study of T cell responses to AZD1222 COVID-19 vaccine. Sequenced by immunoSEQ multiplex PCR; TCRdb stores in-frame clones only, minus some. The sample contains 130,000 to 150,000 clones, approximately 90% of which appear only once. This sample comprised peripheral blood, obtained on day 0 of AZD1222 vaccination. These receptors originate from an adult in good health. CDR3s include the opening cysteine and the closing phenylalanine or tryptophan. The order of the fields is CDR3 length, J gene, V gene, clone size, D gene, CDR3 DNA, CDR3 protein. The D gene is left open where the match is weak. Clone size is given for some rows only: seen once, a few or many times, or a class if the clone is expanded.

>16|TRBJ2-1|TRBV3-1/TRBV3-2|NA|NA
TGTGCCAGCAGCAATAGGGGCGGGTCAAGAAAGTATGAGCAGTTCTTC
CASSNRGGSRKYEQFF
>15|TRBJ2-1|TRBV7-7|NA|TRBD2
TGTGCTAGCAGCTTAGGGACTAGCGGGAGTGGTGAGCAGTTCTTC
CASSLGTSGSGEQFF
>14|TRBJ2-2|TRBV28|NA|TRBD1
TGTGCCAGCAGACTTTCACAGGGGGCCGGGGAGCTGTTTTTT
CASRLSQGAGELFF
>14|TRBJ2-1|TRBV5-1|NA|NA
TGCGCCAGCAGGTGGCAGCCAACCTACAATGAGCAGTTCTTC
CASRWQPTYNEQFF
>15|TRBJ1-1|TRBV27|NA|NA
TGTGCCAGCAGTTTAAGTAGGAGAGGGACCCGTGAAGCTTTCTTT
CASSLSRRGTREAFF
>11|TRBJ2-7|TRBV6-5|NA|NA
TGTGCCAGCAGGGAGAACTACGAGCAGTACTTC
CASRENYEQYF
>10|TRBJ2-3|TRBV20-1|NA|NA
TGCAGTGCTAGTACGGATACGCAGTATTTT
CSASTDTQYF
>14|TRBJ2-3|TRBV15|NA|NA
TGTGCCACCAGCAGGGGGGAGGGCACAGATACGCAGTATTTT
CATSRGEGTDTQYF
>16|TRBJ1-5|TRBV6-1|few|TRBD1
TGTGCCAGCAGTGAAAGAACAGGGGGGATGGGGCAGCCCCAGCATTTT
CASSERTGGMGQPQHF
>14|TRBJ2-5|TRBV9|NA|NA
TGTGCCAGCAGCGGTAGCGGCATGGGAGAGACCCAGTACTTC
CASSGSGMGETQYF
>16|TRBJ1-1|TRBV7-9|NA|TRBD1
TGTGCCAGCAGCCACGAAAAGACAGGGATAAACACTGAAGCTTTCTTT
CASSHEKTGINTEAFF
>15|TRBJ1-4|TRBV12-1|NA|NA
TGTGCCAGCAGCCCTATAAGACAGGGGGCAGAAAAACTGTTTTTT
CASSPIRQGAEKLFF
>15|TRBJ1-4|TRBV9|NA|TRBD1
TGTGCCAGCAGCGGAACAGGGGGATCTAATGAAAAACTGTTTTTT
CASSGTGGSNEKLFF
>17|TRBJ1-2|TRBV19|NA|TRBD1
TGTGCCAGTAGTATAGAATCCTTTCAGGGGGCGGCCCATGGCTACACCTTC
CASSIESFQGAAHGYTF
>12|TRBJ2-7|TRBV20-1|NA|NA
TGCAGTGCTAGTAGCAGTAACTACGAGCAGTACTTC
CSASSSNYEQYF
>14|TRBJ1-5|TRBV28|NA|NA
TGTGCCAGCAGTACTTACAGGGTTTCGCAGCCCCAGCATTTT
CASSTYRVSQPQHF
>16|TRBJ2-1|TRBV3-1/TRBV3-2|NA|TRBD2
TGTGCCAGCAGCCTAAAAGCGGGAGTAGGTTTGAATGAGCAGTTCTTC
CASSLKAGVGLNEQFF
>12|TRBJ2-7|TRBV12-3/TRBV12-4|NA|NA
TGTGCCAGCAGTTCCCAGGACCTTCTGCGGTACTTC
CASSSQDLLRYF
>13|TRBJ1-2|TRBV7-9|NA|NA
TGTGCCAGCAGCCCCCCCGGGGGCATGGGCTACACCTTC
CASSPPGGMGYTF
>13|TRBJ2-7|TRBV30|NA|NA
TGTGCCTGGACCACGGGAGCCACCTACGAGCAGTACTTC
CAWTTGATYEQYF
>18|TRBJ2-5|TRBV7-6|NA|TRBD1
TGTGCCAGCAGCTTAAGATCGGGCGGGACAGGGGCACGGGAGACCCAGTACTTC
CASSLRSGGTGARETQYF
>12|TRBJ1-2|TRBV30|NA|NA
TGTGCCTGGACCGGACAGAACTATGGCTACACCTTC
CAWTGQNYGYTF
>15|TRBJ1-2|TRBV6-6|NA|NA
TGTGCCAGCATGAAGTGGGAGGTGCCGAGGCGTGGCTACACCTTC
CASMKWEVPRRGYTF
>13|TRBJ1-1|TRBV7-9|NA|NA
TGTGCCAGCAGCTTGGGGGCGACCACTGAAGCTTTCTTT
CASSLGATTEAFF
>14|TRBJ2-2|TRBV5-1|once|NA
TGCGCCAGCAGCTTGCCAGGGAACACCGGGGAGCTGTTTTTT
CASSLPGNTGELFF
>14|TRBJ2-1|TRBV5-1|NA|NA
TGCGCCAGCAGCTTGAATTCCCCGCTCAATGAGCAGTTCTTC
CASSLNSPLNEQFF
>16|TRBJ2-1|TRBV6-2/TRBV6-3|NA|TRBD2
TGTGCCAGCAGTACGCCGAAGGTAGCGGGTAACAATGAGCAGTTCTTC
CASSTPKVAGNNEQFF
>17|TRBJ2-2|TRBV11-2|NA|TRBD2
TGTGCCAGCAGCACCGGACTAGCGGGTGGGGTCACCGGGGAGCTGTTTTTT
CASSTGLAGGVTGELFF
>15|TRBJ1-2|TRBV2|NA|NA
TGTGCCAGCGGGTTCGGACACCAGAACATTGATGGCTACACCTTC
CASGFGHQNIDGYTF
>14|TRBJ2-7|TRBV30|NA|TRBD1
TGTGCCTGGAGTGTCGGGACAGGAAACTACGAGCAGTACTTC
CAWSVGTGNYEQYF
>15|TRBJ1-4|TRBV5-1|NA|NA
TGCGCCAGCAGCTACCTCGGAGCAACTAATGAAAAACTGTTTTTT
CASSYLGATNEKLFF
>14|TRBJ2-7|TRBV11-1|NA|TRBD2
TGTGCCAGCAGCTTTACTAGCGGGAGAGGAGAGCAGTACTTC
CASSFTSGRGEQYF
>13|TRBJ1-5|TRBV27|NA|NA
TGTGCCAGCAGATCGTTTGGCAATCAGCCCCAGCATTTT
CASRSFGNQPQHF
>18|TRBJ2-2|TRBV15|once|TRBD2
TGTGCCACCAGCAGAGATCAGGCGGGAGGGAGATGGAACGGGGAGCTGTTTTTT
CATSRDQAGGRWNGELFF
>13|TRBJ1-1|TRBV3-1/TRBV3-2|NA|NA
TGTGCCAGCAGCGCCAGACGGGGGGGTGAAGCTTTCTTT
CASSARRGGEAFF
>15|TRBJ1-1|TRBV7-8|NA|NA
TGTGCCAGCAGCTTAGGCTCCGGGACGAACACTGAAGCTTTCTTT
CASSLGSGTNTEAFF
>9|TRBJ1-4|TRBV29-1|NA|NA
TGCAGCGGGGGGGAAAAACTGTTTTTT
CSGGEKLFF
>14|TRBJ2-3|TRBV29-1|NA|NA
TGCAGCGTTCCGGGACTCCTCTTCACAGATACGCAGTATTTT
CSVPGLLFTDTQYF
>11|TRBJ1-2|TRBV29-1|NA|NA
TGCAGCGTTGTGGACATCTATGGCTACACCTTC
CSVVDIYGYTF
>15|TRBJ1-6|TRBV6-2/TRBV6-3|NA|NA
TGTGCCAGCAGTTTCCTGGAGGACGCGGATTCACCCCTCCACTTT
CASSFLEDADSPLHF
>15|TRBJ1-1|TRBV10-3|NA|TRBD1
TGTGCCATCAGGACGGACAGGGCGGCGAACACTGAAGCTTTCTTT
CAIRTDRAANTEAFF
>14|TRBJ1-3|TRBV6-5|NA|NA
TGTGCCAGCAGTCGGACTTCCTCTGGAAACACCATATATTTT
CASSRTSSGNTIYF
>11|TRBJ1-2|TRBV28|NA|NA
TGTGCCAGCAATGAGCGTTATGGCTACACCTTC
CASNERYGYTF
>11|TRBJ2-5|TRBV7-6|NA|NA
TGTGCCAGCAGCTTCCAAGAGACCCAGTACTTC
CASSFQETQYF
>12|TRBJ1-4|TRBV12-3/TRBV12-4|NA|TRBD1
TGTGCCAGCAGGGGACAGGCTGAAAAACTGTTTTTT
CASRGQAEKLFF
>15|TRBJ1-1|TRBV27|NA|NA
TGTGCCAGCAGCCAGGGGATTTTCATGAACACTGAAGCTTTCTTT
CASSQGIFMNTEAFF
>14|TRBJ2-5|TRBV6-2/TRBV6-3|NA|TRBD1
TGTGCCAGCAGTCCCGGGACAGGGAGGGGGCCCCAGTACTTC
CASSPGTGRGPQYF
>14|TRBJ1-1|TRBV30|NA|NA
TGTGCCTGGAACAAGAGGCGTATGAACACTGAAGCTTTCTTT
CAWNKRRMNTEAFF
>15|TRBJ2-7|TRBV11-1|NA|NA
TGTGCCAGCAGCCCTCGGGGAAGGGGATCCTACGAGCAGTACTTC
CASSPRGRGSYEQYF
>15|TRBJ2-5|TRBV11-3|NA|TRBD1
TGTGCCAGCAGCCCGGGACAGGGGGCGCGTGAGACCCAGTACTTC
CASSPGQGARETQYF
>14|TRBJ1-5|TRBV5-6|NA|NA
TGTGCCAGCAGCTATAGGTCCGGCAATCAGCCCCAGCATTTT
CASSYRSGNQPQHF